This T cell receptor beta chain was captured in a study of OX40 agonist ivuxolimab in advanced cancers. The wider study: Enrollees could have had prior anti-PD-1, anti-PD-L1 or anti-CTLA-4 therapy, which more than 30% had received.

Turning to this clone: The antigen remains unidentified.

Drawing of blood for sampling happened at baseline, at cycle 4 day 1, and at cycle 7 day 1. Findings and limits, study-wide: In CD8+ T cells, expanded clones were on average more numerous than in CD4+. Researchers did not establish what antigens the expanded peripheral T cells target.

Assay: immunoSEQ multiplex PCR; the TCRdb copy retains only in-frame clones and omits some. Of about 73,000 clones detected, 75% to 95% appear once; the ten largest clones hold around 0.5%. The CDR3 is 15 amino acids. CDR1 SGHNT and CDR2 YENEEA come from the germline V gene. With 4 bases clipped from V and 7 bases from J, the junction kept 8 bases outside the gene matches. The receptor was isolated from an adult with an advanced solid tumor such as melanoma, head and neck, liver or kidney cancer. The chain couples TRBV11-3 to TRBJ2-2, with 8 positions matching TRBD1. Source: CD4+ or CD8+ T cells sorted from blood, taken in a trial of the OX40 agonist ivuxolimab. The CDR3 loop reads CASSSSRGRDGELFF. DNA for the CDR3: TGTGCCAGCAGCTCCTCCAGGGGGCGCGACGGGGAGCTGTTTTTT.